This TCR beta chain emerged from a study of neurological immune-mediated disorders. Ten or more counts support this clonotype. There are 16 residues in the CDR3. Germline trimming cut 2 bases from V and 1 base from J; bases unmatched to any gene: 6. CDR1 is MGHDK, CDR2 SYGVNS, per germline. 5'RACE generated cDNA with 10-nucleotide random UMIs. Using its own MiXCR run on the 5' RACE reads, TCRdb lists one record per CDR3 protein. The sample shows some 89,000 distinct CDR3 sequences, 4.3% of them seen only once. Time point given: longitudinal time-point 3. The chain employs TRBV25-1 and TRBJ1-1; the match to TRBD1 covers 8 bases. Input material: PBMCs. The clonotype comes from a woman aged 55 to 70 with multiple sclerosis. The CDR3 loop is CASSEPARGPNTEAFF. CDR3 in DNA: TGTGCCAGCAGTGAACCGGCCAGGGGGCCGAACACTGAAGCTTTCTTT.